Presented here are 8 T cell receptor beta chains from one specimen sequenced in a study of blood T cell repertoires in COVID-19. Here immunoSEQ multiplex PCR was the method, and the copy in TCRdb shows in-frame clones only, minus some. The repertoire consists of 300,000 to 400,000 clones, with roughly 89% occurring once and the leading ten covering more than 7.5%. The sample taken for sequencing was peripheral blood. The receptors shown here come from a man aged 30 to 45 with COVID-19, enrolled during active disease.

The chain carries TRBV5-1 and TRBJ2-7, with a weak D call TRBD1 (5 bases). CDR1 is SGHRS and CDR2 is YFSETQ in the germline V gene. Trimming left V 0 bases short and J 2 bases short, with 9 bases between. The CDR3 totals 14 residues. The CDR3 coding sequence is TGCGCCAGCAGCTTGGACAGGAATCCCTACGAGCAGTACTTC. Its translation: CASSLDRNPYEQYF.

This rearrangement joins TRBV19 to TRBJ1-5; tentatively, D is TRBD1 (5 bases). This CDR3 has 18 residues. Germline CDR1 reads LNHDA; CDR2 reads SQIVND (reference sequence). Deletions cut 4 bases from V and 1 base from J, with 20 bases between. CDR3 sequence (DNA): TGTGCCAGTAGTACCCTCGGGGAGGGGATGGTGAGCAATCAGCCCCAGCATTTT. This encodes CASSTLGEGMVSNQPQHF.

The V and J genes are TRBV7-2 and TRBJ2-3, with a tentative D call TRBD2 (5 bases). Trimming removed 5 bases at V and 7 bases at J, with 16 bases between. Looked up from germline, CDR1 is SGHTA and CDR2 is FQGNSA. CDR3 size: 14 residues. As DNA, the CDR3 is TGTGCCAGCAGCCCCGATGGACTCTACCATACGCAGTATTTT. Translating it yields CASSPDGLYHTQYF.

Comments on this clone: Other DNA variants within this sample encode the same CDR3. The V call is TRBV10-3, the J call TRBJ2-7; 11 nucleotides align to TRBD1. The V gene end was trimmed by 6 bases and the J gene end by 1 base; junction bases not matched to a gene: 5. Germline V lookup: CDR1 ENHRY, CDR2 SYGVKD. This CDR3 comprises 15 residues. CDR3 bases: TGTGCCATCAGCGGGGGGACAGGGGGATCCTACGAGCAGTACTTC. This encodes CAISGGTGGSYEQYF.

The chain employs TRBV23-1 and TRBJ1-4, with no clear D. TRBV23-1 is noted as an ORF with a role that remains uncertain. This CDR3 has 18 residues. With 6 bases removed from V and 4 bases from J, the gap between germline ends came to 24 bases. CDR3 nucleotides: TGCGCCAGCAGGCCTCGCGGGTACCGCACAACTTTTAATGAAAAACTGTTTTTT. Translated, it gives CASRPRGYRTTFNEKLFF.

This clone appeared a single time. The rearrangement links TRBV28 to TRBJ1-5; D uncertain. The germline V and J ends were trimmed by 5 bases and 2 bases, with 10 bases remaining between them. Germline CDR1 and CDR2: MDHEN and SYDVKM. The CDR3 contains 14 residues. CDR3 sequence: CASSAGNGNQPQHF. CDR3 DNA sequence: TGTGCCAGCAGTGCAGGTAATGGCAATCAGCCCCAGCATTTT.

The chain joins TRBV7-2 to TRBJ2-7; D gene unclear. The CDR3 is made up of 12 amino acids. Trimming removed 2 bases from V and 4 bases from J, with 6 bases in between. The germline V gene has CDR1 SGHTA and CDR2 FQGNSA. For the CDR3, the DNA is TGTGCCAGCAGCTTACTCGGGTACGAGCAGTACTTC. Protein sequence: CASSLLGYEQYF.

DNA of the CDR3: TGTGCCAGCAGCCAACAAAGGAGGAGCGAGCAGTACTTC. Translating it yields CASSQQRRSEQYF. The rearrangement joins TRBV14 to TRBJ2-7; the D gene is possibly TRBD2 (5 bases). The CDR3 extends over 13 amino acids. Trimming left V 2 bases short and J 6 bases short, with 11 bases between. Germline CDR1 reads SGHDN; CDR2 reads FVKESK.